Sequencing of this T cell receptor (beta chain) was carried out in a study of T-cell memory formation after mild COVID-19. Comments on this clonotype: An end of the junction differs from the germline gene, which may be a read error.

The CDR3 has 12 amino acids. Germline lookup yields CDR1 SGHRS and CDR2 YFSETQ. In TCRdb, the 5' RACE reads were re-called with MiXCR into one record per CDR3 protein. The sample has about 560,000 distinct CDR3 sequences; about 20% are singletons. The TCR sequence derives from an adult woman who had mild COVID-19 (a few samples of this study predate the infection). Cell type and time point are not known. Sequencing was performed on PBMCs or a T cell subset sorted from them (not recorded which). J is TRBJ2-3 and V is TRBV5-1; D gene ambiguous. CDR3 nucleotide sequence: TGCGCCAGCAGCTTAGCTACAGCTACGCAGTATTTT. This gives the protein CASSLATATQYF.